The 20 T cell receptor beta chains reported below all come from one sample, sequenced in a study of blood T cell repertoires in COVID-19. Method: immunoSEQ multiplex PCR; TCRdb's copy keeps in-frame clones and lacks some. Of about 190,000 clones in the sample, about 77% were seen once. The specimen sequenced was peripheral blood. All receptors come from a woman aged 80 or over with active or convalescent COVID-19.

The chain has TRBV7-8 and TRBJ2-7, with 11 bases fitting TRBD2. CDR1 is SGHVS, CDR2 FQNEAQ, per germline. This CDR3 region has 16 residues. Losses at the gene ends were 5 bases for V and 2 bases for J; bases not matched to a gene: 8. This CDR3 reads CASSPRGLAAAYEQYF. DNA for the CDR3: TGTGCCAGCAGCCCAAGGGGACTAGCGGCGGCCTACGAGCAGTACTTC.

The rearrangement links TRBV9 to TRBJ2-3; 7 bases agree with TRBD1. Trimming took 0 bases from V and 4 from J; bases not matched to a gene: 8. This CDR3 is 16 amino acids long. Germline CDR1 and CDR2: SGDLS and YYNGEE. DNA for the CDR3: TGTGCCAGCAGCGTAGAGGGGTTCCAGGGGGCAGATACGCAGTATTTT. This codes for CASSVEGFQGADTQYF.

This chain uses TRBV28 with TRBJ1-1; possible D gene TRBD1, 6 bases. V was trimmed by 5 bases and J by 0 bases, leaving 16 bases between them. Germline V gene sequence: CDR1 MDHEN, CDR2 SYDVKM. The CDR3 spans 16 residues. Written as DNA, the CDR3 is TGTGCCAGCAGTCTCAACAGGGTCAGGGTGAACACTGAAGCTTTCTTT. Translating it yields CASSLNRVRVNTEAFF.

This sequence joins TRBV7-8 and TRBJ1-4; D ambiguous. The germline V gene encodes CDR1 SGHVS and CDR2 FQNEAQ. This CDR3 is 13 amino acids long. The V end lost 5 bases, the J end lost 5 bases, and 9 bases lay between the germline ends. The CDR3 bases are TGTGCCAGCAGCGAGGATCGGAATGAAAAACTGTTTTTT. This encodes CASSEDRNEKLFF.

The chain employs TRBV12-3 or TRBV12-4 and TRBJ1-1; D remains ambiguous. V lost 2 bases and J 3 bases, leaving 7 bases between the germline ends. CDR3 length equals 13 residues. The CDR3: CASSLQEDTEAFF. The DNA for the CDR3 is TGTGCCAGCAGTTTACAGGAGGACACTGAAGCTTTCTTT.

The chain couples TRBV24-1 to TRBJ2-3; D unresolved. The CDR3 runs to 14 residues. Germline V gives CDR1 KGHDR, CDR2 SFDVKD. V was pared by 4 bases and J by 0 bases, with 7 bases between. CDR3 region: CATSEPGSTDTQYF. The CDR3 DNA sequence: TGTGCCACCAGTGAACCCGGGAGCACAGATACGCAGTATTTT.

V is TRBV4-2 and J is TRBJ2-1; TRBD2 matches 9 bases. Germline loops: CDR1 LGHNA, CDR2 YNFKEQ. The CDR3 is made up of 16 amino acids. V gave up 3 bases and J gave up 2 bases; unmatched junction bases: 5. CDR3 sequence (DNA): TGTGCCAGCAGCCACATAGCGGGGGACACCTACAATGAGCAGTTCTTC. This codes for CASSHIAGDTYNEQFF.

The chain employs TRBV27 and TRBJ1-2; weak D call: TRBD1 (5 bases). Trimming removed 6 bases at V and 4 bases at J, with 15 bases between. The CDR3 consists of 14 residues. Germline V gives CDR1 MNHEY, CDR2 SMNVEV (reference sequence). The CDR3 bases are TGTGCCAGCAGGAGCTCAGGGCAGGGCTATGGCTACACCTTC. Translating it yields CASRSSGQGYGYTF.

The V call is TRBV19, the J call TRBJ2-1; D perhaps matches TRBD1 (6 bases). The CDR3 runs to 15 residues. Germline-derived CDR1 and CDR2 are LNHDA and SQIVND (reference sequence). V was pared by 3 bases and J by 0 bases, with 9 bases between. The CDR3 spells CASSISGDSYNEQFF. As DNA, the CDR3 is TGTGCCAGTAGTATCTCAGGGGACTCCTACAATGAGCAGTTCTTC.

This chain uses TRBV2 with TRBJ2-7, with 8 bases matching TRBD1. The length of the CDR3 is 14 residues. The germline V gene encodes CDR1 SNHLY and CDR2 FYNNEI. The V gene end was trimmed by 3 bases and the J gene end by 2 bases; junction bases not matched to a gene: 3. The CDR3 DNA reads as TGTGCCAGCAGTGACCGGGACAGGCCCTACGAGCAGTACTTC. Translating gives CASSDRDRPYEQYF.

The V call is TRBV24-1, the J call TRBJ2-5; 7 positions agree with TRBD2. Germline loops: CDR1 KGHDR, CDR2 SFDVKD. CDR3 length: 17 amino acids. The junction had 14 bases not matched to a gene; V was cut back by 5 bases and J by 3 bases. For the CDR3, the DNA is TGTGCCACCAGTGCCCCTGCGACGGGGGGTGACAAAGAGACCCAGTACTTC. Translation: CATSAPATGGDKETQYF.

This clone was found once. The genes are TRBV9 and TRBJ1-4; the match to TRBD1 covers 9 bases. The V gene's germline CDR1 is SGDLS and CDR2 YYNGEE. The CDR3 is 18 amino acids. V was pared by 3 bases and J by 10 bases, with 19 bases of the junction left unmatched. The CDR3 sequence is CASSDTDRGKGLAPKLFF. Written as DNA, the CDR3 is TGTGCCAGCAGCGACACAGACAGGGGGAAAGGGTTGGCCCCAAAACTGTTTTTT.

The chain links TRBV18 to TRBJ2-1, with D perhaps matching TRBD1 (5 bases). There are 14 residues in the CDR3. V was trimmed by 9 bases and J by 3 bases, leaving 15 bases between them. Germline lookup yields CDR1 KGHSH and CDR2 LQKENI. CDR3 sequence: CASRIRGNYNEQFF. Written as DNA, the CDR3 is TGTGCCAGTCGGATTAGGGGAAACTACAATGAGCAGTTCTTC.

V and J are TRBV5-4 and TRBJ1-1, with TRBD1 matching 7 bases. This CDR3 region has 14 residues. With V trimmed by 4 bases and J by 1 base, 4 bases remained unmatched. CDR1 and CDR2 from the germline V gene are SGHNT and YYREEE (reference sequence). The CDR3 DNA is TGTGCCAGCAGCGCACAGGGGCGGAACACTGAAGCTTTCTTT. This codes for CASSAQGRNTEAFF.

This chain connects TRBV29-1 to TRBJ1-2; tentative D call: TRBD1 (5 bases). V was trimmed by 4 bases and J by 8 bases, leaving 11 bases between them. Germline values: CDR1 SQVTM, CDR2 ANQGSEA. This CDR3 is 11 amino acids long. The CDR3 loop reads CSVGRKGGYTF. Written as DNA, the CDR3 is TGCAGCGTTGGACGAAAGGGGGGCTACACCTTC.

The chain couples TRBV4-2 to TRBJ1-2; no firm D call. V was cut by 1 base and J by 4 bases, with 13 bases left in between. The CDR3 is made up of 15 amino acids. Germline CDR1 reads LGHNA; CDR2 reads YNFKEQ. The CDR3 DNA reads TGTGCCAGCAGCCAAGGGCAATGGACTGGCTATGGCTACACCTTC. It specifies CASSQGQWTGYGYTF.

Only one count was recorded for this clone. CDR3 protein: CASKAGPYTGELFF. In nucleotides, the CDR3 is TGTGCCAGCAAGGCAGGGCCCTACACCGGGGAGCTGTTTTTT. This rearrangement joins TRBV6-5 to TRBJ2-2; TRBD1 is a possible D gene (5 bases). The V end lost 7 bases, the J end lost 3 bases, and 12 bases lay between the germline ends. The CDR3 contains 14 residues. CDR1 and CDR2 from the germline V gene are MNHEY and SVGAGI.

This chain connects TRBV3-1 (or the pseudogene TRBV3-2) to TRBJ2-3; 10 bases fit TRBD2. Per the germline V gene, CDR1 is LGHDT and CDR2 is YNNKEL (reference sequence). The J segment lost 0 bases and the V segment lost 3 bases, leaving 3 bases of the junction unmatched. The CDR3 is made up of 16 amino acids. CDR3 in amino acids: CASSHVAGGSTDTQYF. In DNA, the CDR3 is TGTGCCAGCAGCCATGTAGCGGGGGGAAGCACAGATACGCAGTATTTT.

DNA of the CDR3: TGTGCCAGCAGTTACTCTATCCAAACAGGAAAACTGTTTTTT. Its protein is CASSYSIQTGKLFF. The J gene is TRBJ1-4, the V gene TRBV6-2 or TRBV6-3; D is possibly TRBD1 (5 bases). The CDR3 has 14 residues. CDR1 is MNHEY and CDR2 is SVGEGT in the germline V gene. V gave up 0 bases and J gave up 10 bases, with 12 bases separating them.

J is TRBJ2-1 and V is TRBV28, with 11 bases matching TRBD2. Looked up from germline, CDR1 is MDHEN and CDR2 is SYDVKM. This CDR3 has 15 amino acids. V was clipped by 2 bases and J by 7 bases; unmatched bases: 4. CDR3 sequence: CASSLIAGGLNEQFF. The CDR3 DNA reads TGTGCCAGCAGTTTAATAGCGGGGGGGCTTAATGAGCAGTTCTTC.